A selection of T cell receptor beta chains follows, all from one sample in a study of OX40 agonist ivuxolimab in advanced cancers. The protocol was immunoSEQ multiplex PCR, while the TCRdb copy is restricted to in-frame clones and leaves out a portion. The sample shows tens of thousands of clones, about 80% of them seen only once. The specimen comprised CD4+ or CD8+ T cells sorted from blood, sampled in a trial of the OX40 agonist ivuxolimab. Receptor source: an adult with an advanced solid tumor such as melanoma, head and neck, liver or kidney cancer. Each CDR3 is given without its conserved first and last residue.

cdr3_aa,v_call,j_call
SVAVTGKETQY,TRBV29-1,TRBJ2-5
ASSQGHTLNEQF,TRBV4-2,TRBJ2-1
ATAPGGPDYGYT,TRBV15,TRBJ1-2
ASSPGQTNIQY,TRBV18,TRBJ2-4
ASSPRTGGGELF,TRBV9,TRBJ2-2
ASDERTGIYNEQF,TRBV6-1,TRBJ2-1
ASTRPGRQGRRVNEQY,TRBV5-6,TRBJ2-7
ASSQEGGSQPQH,TRBV4-3,TRBJ1-5
ASSLEGISNQPQH,TRBV5-1,TRBJ1-5
ATSRFSRNEQF,TRBV15,TRBJ2-1
ASSLTSGNNEQF,TRBV5-1,TRBJ2-1
ASSITASYSGNTIY,TRBV7-2,TRBJ1-3
ASSQRDRGRSPLH,TRBV7-2,TRBJ1-6
ASSAPGYSYEQY,TRBV25-1,TRBJ2-7
ASSGLAGTSYNEQF,TRBV5-6,TRBJ2-1
ASSFSGGTKETQY,TRBV18,TRBJ2-5
ASSLPAAGNTIY,TRBV5-4,TRBJ1-3
ASRLRRESASQPQH,TRBV6-6,TRBJ1-5
ASSSGQGALLAF,TRBV18,TRBJ1-1
ASSVGQGLNQPQH,TRBV6-1,TRBJ1-5
ASSRQGARETQY,TRBV21-1,TRBJ2-5
ASRTRPRGDEQY,TRBV2,TRBJ2-7
SVGGLSYGYT,TRBV29-1,TRBJ1-2
ASSLNDPTEAF,TRBV5-1,TRBJ1-1